The clone carrying this T cell receptor beta chain has just a few counts. As yet, its antigen is unknown. CDR3 length equals 13 residues. V was trimmed by 6 bases and J by 1 base, leaving 8 bases between them. These data originate in a study of T-cell memory formation after mild COVID-19. Study-wide results and caveats: Pre-infection memory held some responding clones, suggesting pre-existing cross-reactive T cells responded. There was no confirmation that second-wave clones peaking on day 37 were SARS-CoV-2 specific. Whereas later expanders leaned CD4+, clones contracting day 15 to 85 showed a balanced CD4/CD8 makeup. Contracting CD4+ clones were located mainly in CM and EM, and CD8+ clones in EMRA.

MiXCR, applied by TCRdb to the 5' RACE reads, yields one record per CDR3 protein. The sample has approximately 250,000 distinct CDR3 sequences, 16% seen once. The sequence was obtained from a man younger than 35 who had mild COVID-19 (a few samples of this study predate the infection). Cell type and time point are not known. This chain joins TRBV12-3 or TRBV12-4 and TRBJ2-3; D not certain. The sample consisted of PBMCs or a T cell subset sorted from them (not recorded which). The CDR3 sequence: CASRLIRTDTQYF. In DNA form, the CDR3 reads TGTGCCAGCAGACTAATCCGCACAGATACGCAGTATTTT.